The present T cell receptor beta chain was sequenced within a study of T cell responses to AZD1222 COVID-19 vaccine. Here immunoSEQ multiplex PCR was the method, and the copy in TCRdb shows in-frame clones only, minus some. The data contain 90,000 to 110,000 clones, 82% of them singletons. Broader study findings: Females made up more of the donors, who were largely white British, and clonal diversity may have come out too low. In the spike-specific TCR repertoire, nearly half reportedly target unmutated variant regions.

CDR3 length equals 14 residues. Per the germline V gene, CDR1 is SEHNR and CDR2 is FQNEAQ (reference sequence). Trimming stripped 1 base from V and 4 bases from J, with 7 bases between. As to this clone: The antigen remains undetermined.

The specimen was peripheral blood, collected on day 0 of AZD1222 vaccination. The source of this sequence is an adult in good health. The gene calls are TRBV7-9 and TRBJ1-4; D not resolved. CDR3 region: CASSLGAINEKLFF. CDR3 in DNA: TGTGCCAGCAGCTTAGGGGCCATTAATGAAAAACTGTTTTTT.